These 2 T cell receptor beta chains originate from one sample sequenced in a study of T cells in Graves' hyperthyroidism and ophthalmopathy. Amplification of TCR beta CDR3 regions used RNA as the template. Using the HTBI primer set, a first-round RT-PCR was run on the TCR CDR3. TCRdb called the multiplex PCR reads again in MiXCR, with one record for every CDR3 protein. Of 600,000 or so distinct CDR3 sequences detected, around 16% appear once; the ten largest clones hold 3.5% to 4%. The source material was blood. Every receptor here comes from a woman between 25 and 40 years old with Graves' hyperthyroidism.

This clonotype was detected ten times or more. The genes are TRBV2 and TRBJ2-1; the D is unclear. Germline values: CDR1 SNHLY, CDR2 FYNNEI. With 2 bases removed from V and 4 bases from J, the gap between germline ends came to 12 bases. The CDR3 consists of 15 residues. CDR3 DNA: TGTGCCAGCAGTGAAAGGTCCGGGCCGTACAATGAGCAGTTCTTC. It is translated as CASSERSGPYNEQFF.

In its sample, this clonotype was seen a few times. The V and J genes are TRBV27 and TRBJ2-3; 9 nucleotides match TRBD2. CDR3 length equals 16 residues. V was clipped by 6 bases and J by 3 bases; unmatched bases: 10. The germline V gene has CDR1 MNHEY and CDR2 SMNVEV (reference sequence). In DNA form, the CDR3 reads TGTGCCAGCAGCGCCGGGGCGGGGGGGATTACAGATACGCAGTATTTT. It is translated as CASSAGAGGITDTQYF.